This T cell receptor beta chain was identified in a study of a mutant IDH1 vaccine in newly diagnosed glioma. The overall study: V12 fell at week 35 and V13, the study end, at week 47.

This CDR3 is 14 amino acids long. Per germline, CDR1 MNHEY and CDR2 SMNVEV (reference sequence). The V gene lost 6 bases and the J gene lost 5 bases, with 16 bases spanning the gap. In regard to this clone: Its matching antigen is unknown.

Clones were sequenced by immunoSEQ multiplex PCR, and TCRdb holds only the in-frame ones, with some missing. The sample lists fewer than 45,000 clones, approximately 82% occurring once. The sample's time point: week 47, end of study. Each vaccine dose was 300 ug of mutant IDH1 20-mer peptide, with topical imiquimod. This chain connects TRBV27 to TRBJ1-1; D might be TRBD1 (6 bases). Sequences were derived from PBMCs, sampled from a glioma patient whose treatment included an IDH1 peptide vaccine. The receptor comes from a man aged 18 to 30 with glioma. Some clones in this sample may be carry-over from other donors' samples. The CDR3 loop is CASRLLGGLTEAFF. Written as DNA, the CDR3 is TGTGCCAGCAGGCTGCTGGGGGGGCTTACTGAAGCTTTCTTT.